This TCR beta chain appears in the sequencing data of a study of T cell responses to AZD1222 COVID-19 vaccine (dated by TCRdb to the early 2020s). With regard to the full study: AZD1222 recipients with second doses at about 4 weeks or about 12 weeks were pooled, because spike-specific TCR depth and breadth did not differ between schedules. A total of approximately 240 trial participants underwent TCR sequencing, of whom around 210 had received two doses of AZD1222 and some 25 had received two doses of the MenACWY control vaccine. Trial participants were enrolled by age into 18-55, 56-69 and 70-plus year subgroups, with 148, 28 and 57 TCR-sequenced participants respectively.

The V and J ends are trimmed by 1 base and 4 bases, leaving 11 bases between them. The germline V gene provides CDR1 LGHNA and CDR2 YSLEER. The CDR3 has 14 amino acids, counting the end cysteine and phenylalanine. Left in the record is the CDR3 DNA by itself, 42 bases read in frame from the first base. The research as a whole found: Spike-specific TCR breadth and depth rose significantly after two AZD1222 doses compared with day 0 and with MenACWY recipients. Participants were mostly white British and included more females than males, and it was suggested by the authors that clonal diversity may have been underestimated. Reportedly, almost half of the unique spike-specific TCRs recognized epitopes lying outside the regions that are mutated in the B.1.351 and B.1.1.7 variants. The 56-69-year group was small, and its depth increase did not reach significance, likely because of low power. Conclusions about previously exposed vaccinees were limited because only six or seven AZD1222 recipients were SARS-CoV-2 seropositive at baseline. Because no samples from the day 14 peak response were available, repertoires could be characterized only after the peak T cell response. The whole spike protein was spanned by vaccine-associated CD4 TCRs, and dominant responses were seen in regions 160-218 and 743-854.

This specimen's time point label, per the study, means: baseline before first vaccination. The vaccinee samples were drawn from two UK trials, COV001 and COV002, one of which was a single-blind randomized controlled phase 2/3 trial testing AZD1222 (ChAdOx1 nCoV-19) in healthy adults. For TCRbeta chain sequencing, PBMC samples from trial participants were taken at day 0 and at day 28 after the second dose. The CDR3 regions of human TCRbeta chains were subjected to immunosequencing. The original methods were these. Repertoire TCRs were matched against a reference library of SARS-CoV-2-specific TCRs generated with the MIRA antigen-specificity platform. Breadth meant the fraction of unique TCRs that were SARS-CoV-2-associated, whereas depth meant the fraction of total T cells that were SARS-CoV-2-associated. Each spike-specific TCR was assigned to its reactive spike region and to a CD4 or CD8 class using the MIRA data. Log10-transformed breadth and depth values were compared by one-way ANOVA with Sidak's multiple comparisons tests. TCRdb holds this immuneACCESS table with in-frame rearrangements only. Some clones are missing; in checked studies, unresolved V genes explain under half, and the rest has no known cause. Clonal size and the V and J genes are those of that table, whereas D and trimming came from the DNA. The sample records around 140,000 clones, under 90% of which are singletons. In total, the top ten clones hold about 6% of the sample.

As concerns this clone: The clone's antigen remains unknown. There are no base qualities to consult, and no much larger clone falls within one base.

The rearranged chain carries TRBV4-3 and TRBJ2-7; the D gene is perhaps TRBD1, from 6 matching bases. This TCR was recovered from an adult in good health. Source: peripheral blood, taken on day 0 of AZD1222 vaccination. The bases read TGCGCCAGCAGCCAAGCTACCCAGGGGTACGAGCAGTACTTC. It codes for CASSQATQGYEQYF.